This paragraph reports one TCR beta chain. Its antigen is still unknown. The data belong to a study of cytomegalovirus exposure and HLA in healthy donors. Study information: Falling in the Caucasian-associated ancestry cluster were about 82% of about 400 genotyped donors. Study conclusions and caveats: Associated with cytomegalovirus, according to the listing, were approximately 160 TCR beta chains. Most TCRs appeared rarely, but some public TCRs recurred in many donors. Reports described diagnosis of cytomegalovirus status by the classifier as highly specific and sensitive.

Primers: 60 Vbeta forward and 13 Jbeta reverse. Assay: immunoSEQ multiplex PCR; the TCRdb copy retains only in-frame clones and omits some. Among roughly 90,000 clones listed, 70% to 85% were seen once. The sequenced material came from PBMCs. The sequence came from a man aged 18 to 29 in good health and CMV-seronegative.

The CDR3 nucleotides are TGTGCTAGTGGTTTGAGTTGGACAGGGGGCGACGGCTACACCTTC. It encodes CASGLSWTGGDGYTF. This chain joins TRBV12-5 and TRBJ1-2, with TRBD1 identical over 11 bases. The CDR3 sequence is 15 residues long. With 2 bases clipped from V and 8 bases from J, the junction kept 7 bases outside the gene matches. Per the germline V gene, CDR1 is LGHNT and CDR2 is FRNRAP. Variable domain in full (rest from reference TRBV12-5 and TRBJ1-2): DARVTQTPRHKVTEMGQEVTMRCQPILGHNTVFWYRQTMMQGLELLAYFRNRAPLDDSGMPKDRFSAEMPDATLATLKIQPSEPRDSAVYFCASGLSWTGGDGYTFGSGTRLTVV.